The sequence of this T cell receptor beta chain was determined in a study of tissue T cells after allogeneic stem cell transplantation. Findings and caveats of the study: TCR repertoires tracked anatomic similarity, regardless of disease or transplant status. Which tissue TCRs were alloreactive or antigen-specific was not determined. Some clones might be persisting host cells.

The assay was immunoSEQ multiplex PCR, and TCRdb's table has in-frame clones only and misses some. The table records thousands of clones, 50% of them present only once. This clone was counted between two and nine times. Its cognate antigen is unknown. The genes are named according to mouse. The missing CDR3 end, 1 residue past where the read stops, is filled in from the germline J gene. The time point here: mouse harvest day 7 after allogeneic transplant. Each mouse received 10^7 T-cell-depleted marrow cells plus 10^6 splenic CD5+ T cells by tail vein. B6 (H2b) cells into BALB/c (H2d) mice; tissues taken at day 7 or 14. The CDR3 extends over 13 amino acids. V lost 5 bases and J lost 7; bases outside the gene matches: 5. Germline CDR1 is SNHLY and CDR2 is FYNGKV (reference sequence).

Sequenced: lymph node tissue. The rearrangement uses TRBV3 and TRBJ2-1; 7 bases map to TRBD2. This clonotype was obtained from a female BALB/c mouse given C57BL/6 T cells with graft-versus-host disease after an allogeneic hematopoietic cell transplant. The CDR3 spells CASSPPGLAEQFF. CDR3 DNA, as far as it was read: TGTGCCAGCAGCCCCCCGGGACTGGCTGAGCAGTTC.